Below are 29 T cell receptor beta chains sequenced from a single sample in a study of blood T cells in healthy people across ages. PCR was performed a second time for roughly 6 to 12 cycles using a sample-barcoded 5' primer and a J-beta primer mix. TCRdb analysed the 5' RACE reads with MiXCR anew, one entry per CDR3 protein. Of about 930,000 distinct CDR3 sequences in the sample, roughly 29% were seen once. The sample was also linked to a second study, of T cells of mothers and their children.

Sequenced: blood. All receptors come from a woman between 35 and 50 years old in good health.

This clonotype was seen only a few times. This rearrangement joins TRBV28 to TRBJ1-2; 8 bases map to TRBD1. V was clipped by 2 bases and J by 4 bases; unmatched bases: 6. Germline values: CDR1 MDHEN, CDR2 SYDVKM. The CDR3 has 15 residues. In nucleotides, the CDR3 is TGTGCCAGCAGTTTACGCGACAGGGGTCCCTATGGCTACACCTTC. Translation gives CASSLRDRGPYGYTF.

This clonotype was found once. A junction end diverges from the germline sequence, so it may reflect a read error. This chain joins TRBV2 and TRBJ2-1; D may match TRBD1 or TRBD2 (5 bases each). The CDR3 is 14 amino acids. In germline, CDR1 is SNHLY, CDR2 FYNNEI. In nucleotides, the CDR3 is TGTGTCAGCACCGACGGGGCTGGCTACAATGAGCAGTTCTTC. This gives the protein CVSTDGAGYNEQFF.

This clonotype appeared a few times. The chain recombines TRBV6-6 with TRBJ2-1; the match to TRBD2 covers 12 bases. Germline trimming cut 4 bases from V and 5 bases from J; bases unmatched to any gene: 6. CDR3 length: 16 residues. CDR1 is MNHNY, CDR2 SVGAGI, per germline (reference sequence). In DNA form, the CDR3 reads TGTGCCAGCAGTTCCGAAAGACTAGCGGGGGACAATGAGCAGTTCTTC. The encoded protein is CASSSERLAGDNEQFF.

The chain carries TRBV9 and TRBJ1-1; D is unclear. The CDR3 runs to 15 residues. The V end was cut by 3 bases, the J end by 1 base, with 13 bases between. From germline, CDR1 is SGDLS and CDR2 YYNGEE. Here the CDR3 DNA reads TGTGCCAGCAGCGCCCCTGGGTCGGGGAACACTGAAGCTTTCTTT. This codes for CASSAPGSGNTEAFF.

This clonotype has a count of ten or more. The chain couples TRBV5-1 to TRBJ2-3; D not resolved. The germline V and J ends were trimmed by 1 base and 1 base, with 7 bases remaining between them. The CDR3 contains 14 residues. Germline assignment: CDR1 SGHRS and CDR2 YFSETQ. In nucleotides, the CDR3 is TGCGCCAGCAGCTTGTCAACCCGCACAGATACGCAGTATTTT. Protein product: CASSLSTRTDTQYF.

Of note for this clonotype: A read error is possible here, since a much larger clone lies one base away. The chain is built from TRBV29-1 and TRBJ2-5, with D unclear. The J call could be wrong; TRBJ2-7 is a better fit for the DNA end. The CDR3 spans 11 residues. Germline loops: CDR1 SQVTM, CDR2 ANQGSEA. The CDR3 sequence is CSIVTLSEQYF. CDR3 bases: TGCAGCATTGTAACCCTCAGCGAGCAGTACTTC.

This clonotype has only one observation. V usage is TRBV29-1 and J usage is TRBJ2-3; 8 bases map to TRBD1. Trimming at V came to 7 bases and at J to 2 bases, leaving 8 bases not matched to a gene. The germline CDR1 and CDR2 sequences are SQVTM and ANQGSEA. This CDR3 comprises 14 residues. The DNA for the CDR3 is TGCAGCGCCTTCGGGACAGGTCCCACAGATACGCAGTATTTT. Translation gives CSAFGTGPTDTQYF.

There are a few counts of this clonotype. The CDR3 nucleotides are TGTGCCACCAGCAGAGTCGTCACAGATACGCAGTATTTT. It is translated as CATSRVVTDTQYF. V and J are TRBV15 and TRBJ2-3; D is ambiguous. Trimming pared 1 base from V and 2 bases from J, leaving 4 bases between. The CDR3 loop spans 13 amino acids. CDR1 is LNHNV and CDR2 is YYDKDF in the germline V gene (reference sequence).

This clonotype has a count of ten or more. The chain links TRBV7-2 to TRBJ2-5, with D unclear. Trimming removed 1 base from V and 7 bases from J, with 7 bases in between. This CDR3 region has 12 residues. CDR1 and CDR2 (germline): SGHTA, FQGNSA. The CDR3 nucleotides read TGTGCCAGCAGCTTAGGGGGTGGGACCCAGTACTTC. Amino acids: CASSLGGGTQYF. Full variable domain (missing parts from reference TRBV7-2 and TRBJ2-5): GAGVSQSPSNKVTEKGKDVELRCDPISGHTALYWYRQSLGQGLEFLIYFQGNSAPDKSGLPSDRFSAERTGGSVSTLTIQRTQQEDSAVYLCASSLGGGTQYFGPGTRLLVL.

The V and J genes are TRBV7-9 and TRBJ1-5, with 10 positions matching TRBD1. V lost 3 bases and J lost 6; bases outside the gene matches: 2. This CDR3 contains 14 residues. Germline V CDR1 and CDR2: SEHNR, FQNEAQ (reference sequence). The CDR3 loop reads CASSLGQGTQPQHF. In DNA, the CDR3 is TGTGCCAGCAGCTTGGGACAGGGGACTCAGCCCCAGCATTTT.

This clonotype was seen at least ten times. The rearrangement joins TRBV10-3 to TRBJ1-2, with 7 nucleotides matching TRBD1. J gave up 1 base and V 8 bases, and 10 bases lay outside the gene matches. CDR1 is ENHRY, CDR2 SYGVKD, per germline. This CDR3 is built from 15 residues. CDR3 in amino acids: CAIGIQGSVNYGYTF. The CDR3 region has the DNA TGTGCCATCGGAATACAGGGGAGTGTTAACTATGGCTACACCTTC.

The chain couples TRBV7-9 to TRBJ2-7; 13 nucleotides match TRBD2. CDR1 is SEHNR, CDR2 FQNEAQ, per germline (reference sequence). J was trimmed by 3 bases and V by 5 bases; bases with no gene match: 7. This CDR3 comprises 16 residues. The CDR3: CASSPGLAGQHYEQYF. The DNA of the CDR3 is TGTGCCAGCAGCCCGGGACTAGCGGGGCAACACTACGAGCAGTACTTC. Filled out from reference TRBV7-9 and TRBJ2-7, the complete variable domain reads DTGVSQNPRHKITKRGQNVTFRCDPISEHNRLYWYRQTLGQGPEFLTYFQNEAQLEKSRLLSDRFSAERPKGSFSTLEIQRTEQGDSAMYLCASSPGLAGQHYEQYFGPGTRLTVT.

V gene TRBV27 combines with J gene TRBJ1-2; D is uncertain. Germline loops: CDR1 MNHEY, CDR2 SMNVEV (reference sequence). The V and J ends lost 6 bases and 1 base respectively, with 15 bases between them. The CDR3 has 15 residues. As DNA, the CDR3 is TGTGCCAGCAGGATCAAAGGGTTCCTTAACTATGGCTACACCTTC. As protein: CASRIKGFLNYGYTF.

As to this clonotype: With a much larger clone just one base away, this may be a read error. V and J are TRBV7-2 and TRBJ1-2; D is uncertain. Germline CDR1 SGHTA, CDR2 FQGNSA. The CDR3 consists of 13 residues. The CDR3 is CASSPDTNYDYTF. The CDR3 nucleotides are TGTGCCAGCAGCCCTGACACTAACTATGACTACACCTTC.

This clonotype has a count of ten or more. The chain carries TRBV4-3 and TRBJ2-7; unclear D gene. The CDR3 extends over 14 amino acids. The V gene lost 0 bases and the J gene lost 3 bases, with 9 bases spanning the gap. Germline V gives CDR1 LGHNA, CDR2 YSLEER. The CDR3 DNA reads as TGCGCCAGCAGCCAAGATTCCAACGGCTACGAGCAGTACTTC. Translating gives CASSQDSNGYEQYF.

This rearrangement joins TRBV28 to TRBJ2-1, with 8 bases fitting TRBD2. Germline CDR1 is MDHEN and CDR2 is SYDVKM. V shed 6 bases and J 4 bases; nucleotides not matched to a gene: 11. This CDR3 is 16 amino acids long. The CDR3 loop is CASSPFSGVGYNEQFF. In DNA form, the CDR3 reads TGTGCCAGCAGCCCATTTAGCGGGGTAGGGTACAATGAGCAGTTCTTC.

The V call is TRBV30, the J call TRBJ1-2; tentative D call: TRBD1 (5 bases). The V end lost 4 bases, the J end lost 5 bases, and 20 bases lay between the germline ends. Germline V lookup: CDR1 GTSNPN, CDR2 SVGIG (reference sequence). The CDR3 loop spans 15 amino acids. This CDR3 is CAWTGAPSRGYGYTF. CDR3 nucleotides: TGTGCCTGGACTGGGGCCCCTTCGCGTGGTTATGGCTACACCTTC.

This chain uses TRBV3-1 with TRBJ2-5; D unresolved. V lost 4 bases and J lost 7, with 13 bases in between. Germline V gene data show CDR1 as LGHDT and CDR2 as YNNKEL (reference sequence). CDR3 length: 13 amino acids. The CDR3 protein is CASSPITVGTQYF. As DNA, the CDR3 is TGTGCCAGCAGCCCGATCACTGTCGGGACCCAGTACTTC.

For this clonotype: A read error is possible here, since a much larger clone lies one base away. The genes are TRBV7-9 and TRBJ2-1; 10 nucleotides line up with TRBD2. The better agreement between TRBJ2-7 and the DNA end casts doubt on the J call. Germline V lookup: CDR1 SEHNR, CDR2 FQNEAQ (reference sequence). The CDR3 covers 16 residues. CDR3 sequence (DNA): TGTGCCAGCAGCCCCAAGCGGGGGGGCTCCTACAATGAGCAGTACTTC. The encoded protein is CASSPKRGGSYNEQYF.

This clonotype was counted a few times. One junction end disagrees with the germline gene, perhaps due to a read error. The chain uses TRBV6-6 and TRBJ2-6; tentatively, D is TRBD1 (5 bases). Germline V gene data show CDR1 as MNHNY and CDR2 as SVGAGI (reference sequence). The CDR3 runs to 16 residues. The CDR3 here is CASSSLSRSGANVPTF. The CDR3 nucleotides are TGTGCCAGCAGTTCTCTAAGCCGCTCTGGGGCCAACGTCCCGACTTTC.

The chain employs TRBV18 and TRBJ2-5; D not resolved. This CDR3 has 13 residues. Between the trimmed V and J ends, which lost 2 bases and 2 bases, there was a span of 6 bases. Per germline, CDR1 KGHSH and CDR2 LQKENI. The CDR3 DNA sequence: TGTGCCAGCTCACCAATTGAGCAAGAGACCCAGTACTTC. This gives the protein CASSPIEQETQYF. Looking up the rest from reference TRBV18 and TRBJ2-5 gives the full variable domain: NAGVMQNPRHLVRRRGQEARLRCSPMKGHSHVYWYRQLPEEGLKFMVYLQKENIIDESGMPKERFSAEFPKEGPSILRIQQVVRGDSAAYFCASSPIEQETQYFGPGTRLLVL.

V and J are TRBV12-3 or TRBV12-4 and TRBJ1-2, with TRBD1 matching 8 bases. The CDR3 length is 14 residues. Trimming removed 5 bases from V and 4 bases from J; junction bases left unmatched: 6. CDR3 residues: CASSRQGFFYGYTF. CDR3 nucleotides: TGTGCCAGCAGTCGACAGGGGTTTTTCTATGGCTACACCTTC.

This chain uses TRBV20-1 with TRBJ1-2; D is uncertain. The CDR3 length is 13 residues. The germline V gene has CDR1 DFQATT and CDR2 SNEGSKA (reference sequence). V lost 5 bases and J 2 bases, leaving 12 bases between the germline ends. The CDR3 DNA reads as TGCAGTGCTCCCCGGACTGAGAACTATGGCTACACCTTC. Its protein is CSAPRTENYGYTF.

CDR3 sequence (DNA): TGTGCCAGCAGCCCAGGCCGGGGCCCTAGTCCCGGGGAGCTGTTTTTT. Translated, it gives CASSPGRGPSPGELFF. The V call is TRBV7-3, the J call TRBJ2-2; D is possibly TRBD1 or TRBD2 (5 bases each). Germline V CDR1 and CDR2: SGHTA, FQGTGA. Trimming pared 5 bases from V and 6 bases from J, leaving 19 bases between. The CDR3 sequence is 16 residues long.

J is TRBJ1-5 and V is TRBV4-3; 7 bases fit TRBD1. The CDR3 spans 14 residues. Unmatched junction bases numbered 7, after V lost 6 bases and J lost 5 bases. Per the germline V gene, CDR1 is LGHNA and CDR2 is YSLEER. For the CDR3, the DNA is TGCGCCAGCAGTCACAGACAGGGCGATCAGCCCCAGCATTTT. The encoded protein is CASSHRQGDQPQHF.

Only a few counts were recorded for this clonotype. This sequence joins TRBV7-2 and TRBJ2-7, with 15 bases lining up with TRBD2. The CDR3 runs to 16 residues. J lost 7 bases, V lost 4 bases, and 8 bases had no gene match. CDR1 and CDR2 from the germline V gene are SGHTA and FQGNSA. This CDR3 reads CASSSRTSGGGYEQYF. Written as DNA, the CDR3 is TGTGCCAGCAGCTCCAGGACTAGCGGGGGGGGGTATGAGCAGTACTTC.

J is TRBJ2-2 and V is TRBV19; D gene unclear. Trimming stripped 7 bases from V and 0 bases from J, with 6 bases between. The germline gives CDR1 LNHDA, CDR2 SQIVND (reference sequence). The CDR3 is made up of 13 amino acids. CDR3 nucleotide sequence: TGTGCCAGTATCAGTACGAACACCGGGGAGCTGTTTTTT. Translating gives CASISTNTGELFF.

The J gene is TRBJ2-3, the V gene TRBV2; tentatively, D is TRBD2 (7 bases). The CDR3 is 13 amino acids. V was trimmed by 8 bases and J by 6 bases, leaving 15 bases between them. Germline V gene sequence: CDR1 SNHLY, CDR2 FYNNEI. The CDR3 region has the DNA TGTGCCAGCGCCCTAGGGGGGGGGGATACGCAGTATTTT. Protein sequence: CASALGGGDTQYF.

There are many counts of this clonotype. The V call is TRBV2, the J call TRBJ2-7; D remains ambiguous. The CDR3 extends over 14 amino acids. Per the germline V gene, CDR1 is SNHLY and CDR2 is FYNNEI. V was trimmed by 6 bases and J by 2 bases, leaving 14 bases between them. The CDR3 DNA is TGTGCCAGCAGAGACCCTTGGGGTACCTACGAGCAGTACTTC. Protein product: CASRDPWGTYEQYF.